This T cell receptor (beta chain) emerged from a study of T cell responses to AZD1222 COVID-19 vaccine. Study outcomes and limitations: Seropositivity was recorded at baseline in only a handful of AZD1222 recipients. Clonal diversity was possibly underestimated; the donors were predominantly white British and more often female.

Only in-frame clones appear in the TCRdb table, and some are missing; sequencing was by immunoSEQ multiplex PCR. Of some 60,000 clones listed, around three quarters are singletons. Germline V gene data show CDR1 as SNHLY and CDR2 as FYNNEI. The CDR3 totals 16 residues. V lost 6 bases, J lost 4 bases, and 8 bases stayed unmatched. Worth noting for this clone: Its antigen remains unidentified.

Pooled together were second doses at about 4 or about 12 weeks. Here the sequenced sample was peripheral blood, taken 28 days after the second AZD1222 dose. The sequence derives from an adult who received the AZD1222 COVID-19 vaccine. This chain joins TRBV2 and TRBJ2-3, with TRBD2 matching 12 bases. The CDR3: CASSAYLAGGADTQYF. CDR3 nucleotides: TGTGCCAGCAGCGCCTACCTAGCGGGGGGGGCAGATACGCAGTATTTT.